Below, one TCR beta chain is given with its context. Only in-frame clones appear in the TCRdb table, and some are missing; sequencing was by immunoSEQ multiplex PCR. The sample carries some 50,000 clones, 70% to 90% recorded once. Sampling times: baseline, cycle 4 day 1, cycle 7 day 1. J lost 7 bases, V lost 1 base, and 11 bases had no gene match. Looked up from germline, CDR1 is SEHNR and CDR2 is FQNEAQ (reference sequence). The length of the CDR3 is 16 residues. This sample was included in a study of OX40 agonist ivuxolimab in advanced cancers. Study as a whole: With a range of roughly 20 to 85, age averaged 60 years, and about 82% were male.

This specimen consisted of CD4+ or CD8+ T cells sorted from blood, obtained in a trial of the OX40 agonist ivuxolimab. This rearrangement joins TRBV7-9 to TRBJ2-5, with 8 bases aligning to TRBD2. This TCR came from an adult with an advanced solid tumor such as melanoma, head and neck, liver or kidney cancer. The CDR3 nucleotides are TGTGCCAGCAGCTTAGGTCCCAGCGGGAGCGTCGGGACCCAGTACTTC. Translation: CASSLGPSGSVGTQYF. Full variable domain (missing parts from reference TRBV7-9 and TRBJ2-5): DTGVSQNPRHKITKRGQNVTFRCDPISEHNRLYWYRQTLGQGPEFLTYFQNEAQLEKSRLLSDRFSAERPKGSFSTLEIQRTEQGDSAMYLCASSLGPSGSVGTQYFGPGTRLLVL.